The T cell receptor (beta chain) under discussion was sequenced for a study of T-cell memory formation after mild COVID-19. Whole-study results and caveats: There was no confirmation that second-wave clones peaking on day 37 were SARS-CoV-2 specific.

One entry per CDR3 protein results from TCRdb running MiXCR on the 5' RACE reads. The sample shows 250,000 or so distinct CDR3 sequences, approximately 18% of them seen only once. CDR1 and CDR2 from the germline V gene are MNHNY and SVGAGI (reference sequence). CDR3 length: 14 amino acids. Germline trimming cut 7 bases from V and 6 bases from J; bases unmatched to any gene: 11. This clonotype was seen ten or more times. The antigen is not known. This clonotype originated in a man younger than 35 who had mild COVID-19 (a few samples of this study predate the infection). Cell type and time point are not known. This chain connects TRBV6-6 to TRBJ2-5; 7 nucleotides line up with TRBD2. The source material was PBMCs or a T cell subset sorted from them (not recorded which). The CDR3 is CASMSWEGRQTQYF. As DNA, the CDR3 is TGTGCCAGCATGTCCTGGGAGGGTAGGCAGACCCAGTACTTC.